These 20 T cell receptor beta chains originate from one sample sequenced in a study of post-analysis software for immune sequencing data. Study outcomes and limitations: Included in a set of roughly five TRBV segments more frequent in patients than controls were TRBV5-6, TRBV5-1 and TRBV20-1.

The TCR beta cDNA libraries carried unique molecular identifiers. TCRdb passed the PCR reads through MiXCR, listing each CDR3 protein once. The table has approximately 400,000 distinct CDR3 sequences, approximately 33% seen once. The antigens for these receptors are not known. Input material: blood. The receptors shown here come from a girl under 18 with multiple sclerosis.

This chain links TRBV5-6 with TRBJ2-7, with a possible D match to TRBD1 (5 bases). Germline V gene sequence: CDR1 SGHDT, CDR2 YYEEEE. The CDR3 loop spans 12 amino acids. The V end was cut by 4 bases, the J end by 3 bases, with 8 bases between. The CDR3 coding sequence is TGTGCCAGCAGCATGCAGGGCTACGAGCAGTACTTC. It is translated as CASSMQGYEQYF.

The chain links TRBV12-3 or TRBV12-4 to TRBJ1-2, with D perhaps TRBD1 (6 bases). The germline V and J ends were trimmed by 3 bases and 7 bases, with 12 bases remaining between them. The CDR3 sequence is 13 residues long. For the CDR3, the DNA is TGTGCCAGCAGTTTCCGGGGGCGGGGTGGCTACACCTTC. Protein sequence: CASSFRGRGGYTF.

The V call is TRBV13, the J call TRBJ2-7; D may correspond to TRBD1 or TRBD2 (5 bases each). Trimming removed 1 base from V and 3 bases from J, with 16 bases in between. CDR3 length: 16 residues. CDR1 is PRHDT, CDR2 FYEKMQ, per germline (reference sequence). In nucleotides, the CDR3 is TGTGCCAGCAGCTTAGCCTCGGGGCCGGAATACTACGAGCAGTACTTC. Amino acids: CASSLASGPEYYEQYF.

A few counts support this clonotype. The rearrangement links TRBV12-3 or TRBV12-4 to TRBJ2-7; 7 bases agree with TRBD1. The length of the CDR3 is 13 residues. J was trimmed by 5 bases and V by 5 bases; bases with no gene match: 6. The CDR3 bases are TGTGCCAGCAGTGGACAGGTGGTCAACGAGCAGTACTTC. Translating gives CASSGQVVNEQYF.

The sample holds a few counts of this clonotype. This chain joins TRBV20-1 and TRBJ2-3; D remains unclear. V was clipped by 2 bases and J by 5 bases, with 14 bases between them. The CDR3 runs to 14 residues. Per the germline V gene, CDR1 is DFQATT and CDR2 is SNEGSKA (reference sequence). The CDR3 loop is CSARSQDWEDTQYF. As DNA, the CDR3 is TGCAGTGCTAGATCTCAGGATTGGGAAGATACGCAGTATTTT.

This chain links TRBV5-1 with TRBJ2-1; 7 bases align to TRBD1. V dropped 7 bases and J dropped 1; count of bases not matched to a gene: 8. Per the germline V gene, CDR1 is SGHRS and CDR2 is YFSETQ. The CDR3 length is 15 residues. The CDR3 region has the DNA TGCGCCAGCGGGACAGTGCCTGAGTCCTACAATGAGCAGTTCTTC. Amino acids: CASGTVPESYNEQFF.

This clonotype came up a few times. The V call is TRBV5-1, the J call TRBJ2-3; D uncertain. There are 14 residues in the CDR3. V gave up 0 bases and J gave up 2 bases, with 7 bases separating them. Germline V lookup: CDR1 SGHRS, CDR2 YFSETQ. CDR3: CASSLEQLTDTQYF. The CDR3 nucleotides are TGCGCCAGCAGCTTGGAGCAGCTCACAGATACGCAGTATTTT.

V gene TRBV15 combines with J gene TRBJ2-7; 9 bases are shared with TRBD1. Germline CDR1 is LNHNV and CDR2 is YYDKDF (reference sequence). The CDR3 runs 16 residues. V trimming: 0 bases; J trimming: 4 bases; junction bases outside the gene matches: 7. CDR3 sequence: CATSRDLPGQGYEQYF. Written as DNA, the CDR3 is TGTGCCACCAGCAGAGATTTGCCGGGACAGGGTTACGAGCAGTACTTC. The full variable domain, rest sourced from reference TRBV15 and TRBJ2-7, is DAMVIQNPRYQVTQFGKPVTLSCSQTLNHNVMYWYQQKSSQAPKLLFHYYDKDFNNEADTPDNFQSRRPNTSFCFLDIRSPGLGDTAMYLCATSRDLPGQGYEQYFGPGTRLTVT.

The rearrangement joins TRBV28 to TRBJ2-7, with unresolved D. The V and J ends lost 3 bases and 0 bases respectively, with 9 bases between them. Germline CDR1 is MDHEN and CDR2 is SYDVKM. CDR3 length: 14 amino acids. Written as DNA, the CDR3 is TGTGCCAGCAGTTTCCCGTTTAGCTCCTACGAGCAGTACTTC. Its translation: CASSFPFSSYEQYF.

The genes are TRBV13 and TRBJ2-7; 8 bases line up with TRBD2. The end of the DNA fits TRBJ2-5 better, so the J call may be wrong. The CDR3 extends over 15 amino acids. Germline V lookup: CDR1 PRHDT, CDR2 FYEKMQ (reference sequence). CDR3 DNA sequence: TGTGCCAGCAGCTTAAATCCGGGGGGGGAAGAGACCCAGTACTTC. Translated, it gives CASSLNPGGEETQYF.

V usage is TRBV7-9 and J usage is TRBJ1-2; maybe TRBD1 (6 bases). The length of the CDR3 is 16 residues. V was pared by 2 bases and J by 0 bases, with 13 bases between. Germline assignment: CDR1 SEHNR and CDR2 FQNEAQ (reference sequence). The CDR3 spells CASSLSRTEANYGYTF. The CDR3 coding sequence is TGTGCCAGCAGCTTATCTCGGACAGAAGCTAACTATGGCTACACCTTC.

This clonotype turned up a few times. This rearrangement joins TRBV20-1 to TRBJ2-7; D ambiguous. Germline V gives CDR1 DFQATT, CDR2 SNEGSKA (reference sequence). V shed 0 bases and J shed 3 bases, with 18 bases lying between them. This CDR3 spans 16 amino acids. This chain's CDR3 is CSARDRTLGSVYEQYF. The CDR3 nucleotides are TGCAGTGCTAGAGATAGGACCCTCGGTTCGGTCTACGAGCAGTACTTC.

This chain uses TRBV20-1 with TRBJ2-3, with 8 bases identical to TRBD2. This CDR3 is 14 amino acids long. The V and J ends lost 3 bases and 3 bases, in that order; junction bases with no gene match: 5. The germline V gene encodes CDR1 DFQATT and CDR2 SNEGSKA (reference sequence). Here the CDR3 reads CSARSGGRTDTQYF. The CDR3 bases are TGCAGTGCTAGGTCGGGGGGGCGTACAGATACGCAGTATTTT.

The chain joins TRBV21-1 to TRBJ2-5; TRBD1, as called in the table, went unchecked against the DNA. TRBV21-1 is a listed pseudogene. The CDR3 sequence is 16 residues long. CDR3 in amino acids: CASSNRGDSPQETQYF. The CDR3 DNA reads as TGTGCCAGCAGCAACCGGGGGGACAGCCCCCAAGAGACCCAGTACTTC.

This clonotype appeared a few times. V usage is TRBV4-2 and J usage is TRBJ1-4; unclear D gene. Trimming took off 4 bases at V and 0 bases at J, with 9 bases between the two ends. The CDR3 has 15 amino acids. CDR1 and CDR2 (germline): LGHNA, YNFKEQ. This CDR3 is CASSPEGSTNEKLFF. The CDR3 DNA follows: TGTGCCAGCAGCCCGGAGGGCTCAACTAATGAAAAACTGTTTTTT.

In its sample, this clonotype was seen a few times. V and J are TRBV7-8 and TRBJ1-1, with 7 bases lining up with TRBD1. CDR1 and CDR2 (germline): SGHVS, FQNEAQ. The CDR3 covers 14 residues. V dropped 5 bases and J dropped 1; count of bases not matched to a gene: 4. The CDR3 protein is CASSRGQANTEAFF. The CDR3 region has the DNA TGTGCCAGCAGCCGCGGACAGGCGAACACTGAAGCTTTCTTT.

Only a few counts were recorded for this clonotype. The V gene is TRBV7-9, the J gene TRBJ1-1; D uncertain. The germline V and J ends were trimmed by 3 bases and 4 bases, with 9 bases remaining between them. The CDR3 spans 13 residues. Germline V gene sequence: CDR1 SEHNR, CDR2 FQNEAQ (reference sequence). The CDR3 sequence is CASSFEEGTEAFF. CDR3 sequence (DNA): TGTGCCAGCAGCTTCGAGGAGGGCACTGAAGCTTTCTTT.

This clonotype was recorded once. The rearrangement links TRBV11-2 to TRBJ2-7, with 13 positions matching TRBD2. This CDR3 has 18 amino acids. V lost 5 bases to trimming and J lost 0 bases; unmatched junction nucleotides: 10. CDR1 is SGHAT and CDR2 is FQNNGV in the germline V gene. The CDR3 here is CASSLTRRLAGGSYEQYF. CDR3 in DNA: TGTGCCAGCAGCCTCACCCGGAGACTAGCGGGGGGCTCCTACGAGCAGTACTTC.

The genes are TRBV7-3 and TRBJ2-6; a possible D gene is TRBD1 (5 bases). The CDR3 loop spans 17 amino acids. The V and J ends lost 3 bases and 1 base respectively, with 13 bases between them. Germline V CDR1 and CDR2: SGHTA, FQGTGA. CDR3 nucleotide sequence: TGTGCCAGCAGCTTCCAAGGGGTCTCATCTGGGGCCAACGTCCTGACTTTC. Residues: CASSFQGVSSGANVLTF.

This clonotype was recorded a few times. CDR3 DNA sequence: TGTGCCAGCGGCCAGGACGGGAGCTCCTACGAGCAGTACTTC. Translated: CASGQDGSSYEQYF. The J gene is TRBJ2-7, the V gene TRBV2; a weak D match, TRBD2 (6 bases). This CDR3 contains 14 residues. Germline CDR1 reads SNHLY; CDR2 reads FYNNEI. Between the trimmed V and J ends, which lost 8 bases and 0 bases, there was a span of 14 bases. Full variable domain (remainder filled in from reference TRBV2 and TRBJ2-7): EPEVTQTPSHQVTQMGQEVILRCVPISNHLYFYWYRQILGQKVEFLVSFYNNEISEKSEIFDDQFSVERPDGSNFTLKIRSTKLEDSAMYFCASGQDGSSYEQYFGPGTRLTVT.